The sample holds one count of the clone carrying this T cell receptor (beta chain). The record originates from a study of blood T cell repertoires in COVID-19. Study details: Sources were T cells, B-cell-depleted T cells, or PBMCs; the material itself was cDNA or gDNA.

Source study methods: Researchers report that nucleated cell counts were estimated from reference gene primer amplification. The assay was immunoSEQ multiplex PCR, and TCRdb's table has in-frame clones only and misses some. The V and J calls and the clone size are those of that table, but D and trimming were determined from the DNA. The sample lists about 150,000 clones; about 86% were seen once. V shed 5 bases, J shed 1 base, and the junction held 10 bases outside the gene matches. The CDR3 runs to 16 residues. CDR1 MNHEY and CDR2 SMNVEV come from the germline V gene (reference sequence). Specimen: peripheral blood. This clonotype was obtained from an older man with acute or convalescent COVID-19. V usage is TRBV27 and J usage is TRBJ2-7, with 8 bases matching TRBD2. The chain's CDR3 is CASSPRGAGASYEQYF. The CDR3 nucleotides read TGTGCCAGCAGTCCCAGGGGAGCGGGAGCTTCCTACGAGCAGTACTTC.